Below, 10 T cell receptor beta chains from the same sample are listed, as sequenced in a study of blood T cell repertoires in COVID-19. Method: immunoSEQ multiplex PCR; TCRdb's copy keeps in-frame clones and lacks some. This table holds 77,000 or so clones, around 74% found once. The specimen was peripheral blood. These receptors were collected from a human donor with acute or convalescent COVID-19. The donor label of this sample is uncertain.

The rearrangement uses TRBV28 and TRBJ2-7, with D tentatively TRBD1 (5 bases). CDR3 size: 14 residues. CDR1 is MDHEN, CDR2 SYDVKM, per germline. Trimming removed 3 bases from V and 2 bases from J, with 11 bases in between. The CDR3 protein is CASSFSGKTYEQYF. As DNA, the CDR3 is TGTGCCAGCAGTTTCTCAGGGAAGACCTACGAGCAGTACTTC.

This chain uses TRBV2 with TRBJ2-5; TRBD2 aligns across 9 bases. The V segment lost 3 bases and the J segment 4 bases; nucleotides outside the gene matches: 3. Germline V gene lookup returns CDR1 SNHLY and CDR2 FYNNEI. CDR3 size: 14 residues. The CDR3 DNA reads TGTGCCAGCAGTGAGACACTAGCGGGAGAGACCCAGTACTTC. Amino acids: CASSETLAGETQYF.

V gene TRBV5-1 combines with J gene TRBJ1-3; 7 bases match TRBD1. Germline CDR1 SGHRS, CDR2 YFSETQ. The CDR3 has 14 amino acids. The V segment lost 4 bases and the J segment 8 bases; nucleotides outside the gene matches: 9. In nucleotides, the CDR3 is TGCGCCAGCAGCGGGACAGATAACCGCGACACCATATATTTT. It encodes CASSGTDNRDTIYF.

This clone occurred a few times. The rearrangement links TRBV7-9 to TRBJ2-1; tentative D call: TRBD1 (6 bases). This CDR3 has 15 amino acids. From germline, CDR1 is SEHNR and CDR2 FQNEAQ (reference sequence). V was clipped by 5 bases and J by 7 bases, with 18 bases between them. Here the CDR3 DNA reads TGTGCCAGCAGCCCCCCAGAGGGTCAGGGGAATGAGCAGTTCTTC. Its translation: CASSPPEGQGNEQFF.

The J gene is TRBJ1-4, the V gene TRBV7-8; no clear D. The CDR3 is made up of 12 amino acids. V lost 3 bases and J lost 10, with 9 bases in between. The V gene's germline CDR1 is SGHVS and CDR2 FQNEAQ. CDR3 sequence: CASSFDEGKLFF. The CDR3 nucleotides are TGTGCCAGCAGCTTCGACGAGGGAAAACTGTTTTTT.

V is TRBV5-1 and J is TRBJ2-1; 7 bases map to TRBD2. The J segment lost 8 bases and the V segment lost 1 base, leaving 6 bases of the junction unmatched. Germline loops: CDR1 SGHRS, CDR2 YFSETQ. This CDR3 contains 14 residues. Here the CDR3 reads CASSLWVAGDEQFF. The CDR3 bases are TGCGCCAGCAGCTTGTGGGTCGCGGGGGATGAGCAGTTCTTC.

The chain combines TRBV11-1 with TRBJ2-1, with 8 bases matching TRBD1. V gave up 6 bases and J gave up 1 base; unmatched junction bases: 2. Per germline, CDR1 SGHAT and CDR2 FQDESV (reference sequence). The CDR3 length is 14 residues. The DNA for the CDR3 is TGTGCCAGCAGTCGACAGGGGTCCTACAATGAGCAGTTCTTC. This gives the protein CASSRQGSYNEQFF. Filled out from reference TRBV11-1 and TRBJ2-1, the complete variable domain reads EAEVAQSPRYKITEKSQAVAFWCDPISGHATLYWYRQILGQGPELLVQFQDESVVDDSQLPKDRFSAERLKGVDSTLKIQPAELGDSAMYLCASSRQGSYNEQFFGPGTRLTVL.

This clone occurred a few times. The chain recombines TRBV30 with TRBJ1-2; maybe TRBD1 (5 bases). Germline V gives CDR1 GTSNPN, CDR2 SVGIG (reference sequence). The length of the CDR3 is 14 residues. V lost 4 bases, J lost 5 bases, and 17 bases lay in between. CDR3 amino acids: CAWNGGPVRYGYTF. The DNA of the CDR3 is TGTGCCTGGAACGGGGGACCGGTGAGGTATGGCTACACCTTC.

This chain connects TRBV20-1 to TRBJ2-7, with 8 nucleotides matching TRBD2. The V and J ends lost 3 bases and 7 bases, in that order; junction bases with no gene match: 14. The CDR3 is made up of 15 amino acids. Germline CDR1 DFQATT, CDR2 SNEGSKA (reference sequence). CDR3 amino acids: CSASLPGLGGREQYF. As DNA, the CDR3 is TGCAGTGCTAGTCTCCCGGGACTAGGGGGGAGGGAGCAGTACTTC.

The V call is TRBV13, the J call TRBJ2-2, with D perhaps matching TRBD1 (6 bases). In germline, CDR1 is PRHDT, CDR2 FYEKMQ (reference sequence). The V end lost 5 bases, the J end lost 6 bases, and 10 bases lay between the germline ends. The CDR3 is 13 amino acids. CDR3 sequence reads: CASSLQGPGELFF. In nucleotides, the CDR3 is TGTGCCAGCAGCCTGCAGGGGCCCGGGGAGCTGTTTTTT. Full variable domain (missing parts from reference TRBV13 and TRBJ2-2): AAGVIQSPRHLIKEKRETATLKCYPIPRHDTVYWYQQGPGQDPQFLISFYEKMQSDKGSIPDRFSAQQFSDYHSELNMSSLELGDSALYFCASSLQGPGELFFGEGSRLTVL.